This TCR beta chain was sequenced during a study of shared clonotypes between healthy human individuals. Study at large: The composition of the donors was a couple of women and three men aged 18 to 49.

Terminally differentiated effector memory CD45RA+ cells were left out of the naive CD8 fraction, which was CD45RO-negative and positively selected for CCR7. Healthy and HIV-negative, the adult donors had no recent acute infections or vaccinations. This clone was observed once. Its cognate antigen is unknown. General observations from the study: Against clonotypes common to all four donors, non-shared ones had lower generation probabilities. Clonotype sharing across four donors was observed for around 5% of naive CD4 clonotypes.

TCRdb keeps only in-frame clones here, not all; method: immunoSEQ multiplex PCR. The repertoire holds 2 million or so clones, with about 95% as singletons. This CDR3 region has 16 residues. V was shortened by 4 bases and J by 8 bases, with 19 bases between the two germline ends. Germline V gives CDR1 SGHTS, CDR2 YDEGEE. This chain connects TRBV5-8 to TRBJ1-6, with a possible D match to TRBD1 (5 bases). This clonotype originated in a man between 18 and 35 years old in good health. Sample: naive CD8+ T cells sorted from blood. The CDR3 DNA is TGTGCCAGCAGCCATCGGAATCAGGGTTGGGATTCACCCCTCCACTTT. This gives the protein CASSHRNQGWDSPLHF.